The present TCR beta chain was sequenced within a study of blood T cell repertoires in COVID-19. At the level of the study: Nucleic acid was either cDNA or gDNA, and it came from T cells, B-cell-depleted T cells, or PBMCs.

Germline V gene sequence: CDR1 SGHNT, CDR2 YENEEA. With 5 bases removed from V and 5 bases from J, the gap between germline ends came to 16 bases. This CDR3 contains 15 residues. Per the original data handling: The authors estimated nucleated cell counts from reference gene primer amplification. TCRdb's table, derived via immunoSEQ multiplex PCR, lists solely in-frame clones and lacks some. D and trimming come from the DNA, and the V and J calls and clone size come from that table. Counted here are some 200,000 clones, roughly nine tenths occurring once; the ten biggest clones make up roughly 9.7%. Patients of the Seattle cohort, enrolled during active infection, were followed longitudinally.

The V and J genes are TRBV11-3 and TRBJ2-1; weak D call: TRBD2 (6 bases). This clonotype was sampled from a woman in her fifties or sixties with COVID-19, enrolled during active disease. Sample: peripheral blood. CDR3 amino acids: CASSLSTTSNNEQFF. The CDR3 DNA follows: TGTGCCAGCAGCCTCTCTACGACTAGTAACAATGAGCAGTTCTTC.